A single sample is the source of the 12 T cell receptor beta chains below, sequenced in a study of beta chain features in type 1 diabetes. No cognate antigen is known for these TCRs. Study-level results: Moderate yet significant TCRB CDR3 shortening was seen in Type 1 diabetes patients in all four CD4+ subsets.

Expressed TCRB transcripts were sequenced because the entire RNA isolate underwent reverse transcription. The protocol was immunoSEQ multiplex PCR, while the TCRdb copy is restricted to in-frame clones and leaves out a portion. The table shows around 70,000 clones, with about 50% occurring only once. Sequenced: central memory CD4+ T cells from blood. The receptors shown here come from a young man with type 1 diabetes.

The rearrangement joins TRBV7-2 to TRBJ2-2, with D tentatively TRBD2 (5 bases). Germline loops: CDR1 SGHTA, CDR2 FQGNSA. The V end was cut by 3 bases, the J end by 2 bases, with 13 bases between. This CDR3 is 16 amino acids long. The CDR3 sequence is CASSFNQRSNTGELFF. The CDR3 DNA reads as TGTGCCAGCAGCTTTAACCAGCGGAGCAACACCGGGGAGCTGTTTTTT.

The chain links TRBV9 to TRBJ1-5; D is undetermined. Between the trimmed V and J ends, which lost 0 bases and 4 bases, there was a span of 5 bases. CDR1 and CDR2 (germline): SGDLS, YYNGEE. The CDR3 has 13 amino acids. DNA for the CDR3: TGTGCCAGCAGCGTAGGTACAAATCAGCCCCAGCATTTT. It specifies CASSVGTNQPQHF.

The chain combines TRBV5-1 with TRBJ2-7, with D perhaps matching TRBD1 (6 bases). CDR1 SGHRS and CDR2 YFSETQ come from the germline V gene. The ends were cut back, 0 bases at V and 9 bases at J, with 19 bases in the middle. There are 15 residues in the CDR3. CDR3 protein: CASSLEGTYLRVQYF. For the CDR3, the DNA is TGCGCCAGCAGCTTGGAAGGGACATATCTACGAGTGCAGTACTTC.

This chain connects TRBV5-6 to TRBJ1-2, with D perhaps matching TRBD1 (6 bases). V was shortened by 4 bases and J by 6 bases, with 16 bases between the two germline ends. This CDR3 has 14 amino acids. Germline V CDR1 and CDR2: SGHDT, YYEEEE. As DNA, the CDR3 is TGTGCCAGCAGCAGCGAGCGGGGGCGGAATGGCTACACCTTC. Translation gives CASSSERGRNGYTF.

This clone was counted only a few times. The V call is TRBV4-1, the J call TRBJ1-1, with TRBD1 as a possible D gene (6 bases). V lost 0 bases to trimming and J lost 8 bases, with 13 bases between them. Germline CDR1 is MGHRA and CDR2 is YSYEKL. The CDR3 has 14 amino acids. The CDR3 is CASSQDYSQGEAFF. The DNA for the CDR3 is TGCGCCAGCAGCCAAGACTACTCTCAGGGGGAAGCTTTCTTT.

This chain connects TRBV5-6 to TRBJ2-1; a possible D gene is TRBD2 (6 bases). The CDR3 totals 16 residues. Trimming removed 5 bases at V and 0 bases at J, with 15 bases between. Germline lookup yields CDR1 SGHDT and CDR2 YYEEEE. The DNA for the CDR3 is TGTGCCAGCAGTTCAGTAGCGGACGTCTCCTACAATGAGCAGTTCTTC. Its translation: CASSSVADVSYNEQFF.

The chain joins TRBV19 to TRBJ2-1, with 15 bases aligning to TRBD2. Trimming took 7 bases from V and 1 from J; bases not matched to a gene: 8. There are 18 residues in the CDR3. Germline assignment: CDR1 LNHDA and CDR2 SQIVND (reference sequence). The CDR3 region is CASNPGLAGGRSYNEQFF. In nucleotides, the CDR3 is TGTGCCAGTAACCCGGGACTAGCGGGGGGACGGTCCTACAATGAGCAGTTCTTC.

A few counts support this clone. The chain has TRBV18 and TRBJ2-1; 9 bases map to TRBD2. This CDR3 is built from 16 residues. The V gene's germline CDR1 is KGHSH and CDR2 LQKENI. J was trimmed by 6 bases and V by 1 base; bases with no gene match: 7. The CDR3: CASSPRSNSGGNEQFF. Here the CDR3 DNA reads TGTGCCAGCTCACCACGCTCGAATAGCGGGGGCAATGAGCAGTTCTTC.

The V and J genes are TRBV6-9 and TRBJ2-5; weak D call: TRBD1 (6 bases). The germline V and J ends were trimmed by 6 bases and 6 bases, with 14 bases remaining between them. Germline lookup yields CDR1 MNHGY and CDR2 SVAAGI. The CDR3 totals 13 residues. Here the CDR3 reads CASRTGGEKTQYF. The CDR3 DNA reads TGTGCCAGCAGAACTGGGGGCGAAAAGACCCAGTACTTC.

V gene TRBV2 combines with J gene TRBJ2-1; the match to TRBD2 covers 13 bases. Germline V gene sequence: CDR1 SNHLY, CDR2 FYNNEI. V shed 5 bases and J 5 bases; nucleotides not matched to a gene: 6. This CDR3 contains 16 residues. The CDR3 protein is CASSQRTSGSNNEQFF. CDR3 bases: TGTGCCAGCAGTCAAAGGACTAGCGGGAGCAACAATGAGCAGTTCTTC.

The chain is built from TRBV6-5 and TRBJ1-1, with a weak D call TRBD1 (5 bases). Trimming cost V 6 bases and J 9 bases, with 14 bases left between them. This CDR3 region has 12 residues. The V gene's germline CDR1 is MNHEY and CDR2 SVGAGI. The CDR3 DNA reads TGTGCCAGCAGCCCCTTTGCAGGGAAAGCTTTCTTT. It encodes CASSPFAGKAFF.

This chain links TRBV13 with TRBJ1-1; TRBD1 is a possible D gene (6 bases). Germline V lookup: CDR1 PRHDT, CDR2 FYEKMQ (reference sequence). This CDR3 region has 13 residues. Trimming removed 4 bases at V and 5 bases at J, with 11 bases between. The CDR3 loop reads CASSSYRATEAFF. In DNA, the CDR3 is TGTGCCAGCAGCTCTTACAGGGCGACTGAAGCTTTCTTT.